This T cell receptor (beta chain) was sequenced for a study of T cell changes during pregnancy in multiple sclerosis. The data were produced by immunoSEQ multiplex PCR, yet TCRdb's version contains in-frame clones alone and is incomplete. This table has tens of thousands of clones, 85% to 95% appearing once. This CDR3 contains 15 residues. The V segment lost 5 bases and the J segment 4 bases; nucleotides outside the gene matches: 8. CDR1 and CDR2 (germline): SGHTA, FQGTGA. J is TRBJ2-5 and V is TRBV7-3, with TRBD2 matching 9 bases. The sample here was peripheral blood, taken in the third trimester of pregnancy. This sequence originates from a female donor in good health, enrolled as a control in a pregnancy study. DNA of the CDR3: TGTGCCAGCAGCACCATAGCGGGAGCCAGAGAGACCCAGTACTTC. It codes for CASSTIAGARETQYF.